The present T cell receptor beta chain was sequenced within a study of Graves' ophthalmopathy and Graves' hyperthyroidism. Overall study: Hyperthyroidism counted as stable given no ophthalmopathy within 18 months of follow-up.

Study-level results: Detected in blood as well were most expanded thyroid clonotypes with frequency above 0.001.

There are many counts of this clonotype. Its antigen is unknown. Using RNA transcripts, the TCR beta CDR3 regions were amplified. First-round RT-PCR relied on HTBI primers, and a second-round multiplex PCR came next. TCRdb reanalysed the multiplex PCR reads using MiXCR and keeps one entry per CDR3 protein. The sample has a few hundred thousand distinct CDR3 sequences; less than 40% are singletons. Hyperthyroidism was new, under 2 months, in patients aged 18 to 65. The length of the CDR3 is 15 residues. V lost 6 bases and J lost 1, with 18 bases in between. CDR1 and CDR2 (germline): DFQATT, SNEGSKA (reference sequence).

The sequenced sample consisted of peripheral blood or thyroid tissue (not recorded which). The rearrangement links TRBV20-1 to TRBJ1-1; D perhaps matches TRBD1 (5 bases). The receptor was derived from an adult man with Graves' hyperthyroidism. The CDR3 DNA reads TGCAGTGCGACACCACTGGGACGGCAGAACACTGAAGCTTTCTTT. It yields the protein CSATPLGRQNTEAFF.